This is a list of T cell receptor beta chains from one sample in a study of control samples from healthy donors and cancer patients. Repertoires were generated with immunoSEQ multiplex PCR, while TCRdb's copy carries only in-frame clones and drops some. The sample includes 74,000 or so clones, approximately 91% of them seen just once. Material: blood. These TCRs come from a man between 45 and 60 years old in good health. CDR3s include the opening cysteine and the closing phenylalanine or tryptophan. A D gene is named only where the DNA matches it firmly. Expanded clones are given a class, and other clones once, few, many or no size at all.

V gene,J gene,clone size,D gene,CDR3 protein,CDR3 DNA
TRBV9,TRBJ1-1,few,TRBD1,CASSGGTGGRTEAFF,TGTGCCAGCAGCGGAGGGACAGGGGGCAGGACTGAAGCTTTCTTT
TRBV19,TRBJ1-3,NA,NA,CASSIVAGPRNTIYF,TGTGCCAGTAGTATAGTTGCGGGCCCAAGAAACACCATATATTTT
TRBV7-9,TRBJ1-2,once,NA,CASSKTGHPGDGYTF,TGTGCCAGCAGCAAGACGGGACACCCGGGCGATGGCTACACCTTC
TRBV24-1,TRBJ1-2,NA,NA,CATTDGYTF,TGTGCCACTACGGATGGGTACACCTTC
TRBV5-5,TRBJ2-4,few,NA,CASSLVGENIQYF,TGTGCCAGCAGCTTGGTAGGAGAAAACATTCAGTACTTC
TRBV9,TRBJ2-1,NA,TRBD2,CASSNRTSGGVLTEQFF,TGTGCCAGCAGCAATAGGACTAGCGGGGGTGTCCTTACTGAGCAGTTCTTC
TRBV5-1,TRBJ1-3,once,NA,CASTNGVPGNTIYF,TGCGCCAGCACAAACGGAGTCCCTGGAAACACCATATATTTT
TRBV6-1,TRBJ2-1,once,NA,CASSEVGSGYYNEQFF,TGTGCCAGCAGTGAAGTGGGTAGCGGATACTACAATGAGCAGTTCTTC
TRBV3-1/TRBV3-2,TRBJ1-6,once,TRBD1,CASSRLTGGNSPLHF,TGTGCCAGCAGCCGCCTGACAGGGGGCAACTCACCCCTCCACTTT
TRBV29-1,TRBJ2-3,NA,NA,CSETTSRSGDTQYF,TGCAGCGAAACAACTTCCCGGTCAGGAGATACGCAGTATTTT
TRBV3-1/TRBV3-2,TRBJ2-1,NA,TRBD2,CAGSQDLRGGFDEQFF,TGTGCCGGCAGCCAAGATCTTCGGGGGGGTTTCGATGAGCAGTTCTTC
TRBV6-5,TRBJ1-1,NA,TRBD1,CASRMDRLMNTEAFF,TGTGCCAGCAGAATGGACAGGCTTATGAACACTGAAGCTTTCTTT
TRBV4-3,TRBJ2-7,NA,NA,CASSQDRYGVYEQYF,TGCGCCAGCAGCCAAGATAGGTATGGGGTTTACGAGCAGTACTTC
TRBV5-1,TRBJ1-3,NA,NA,CASSLVGTLSGNTIYF,TGCGCCAGCAGCTTGGTAGGGACACTCTCTGGAAACACCATATATTTT
TRBV10-3,TRBJ1-3,NA,NA,CAISDSGLASSGNTIYF,TGTGCCATCAGTGATTCCGGACTGGCAAGCTCTGGAAACACCATATATTTT
TRBV5-1,TRBJ1-4,few,TRBD1,CASSSPGQGGEKLFF,TGCGCCAGCAGCTCGCCGGGACAGGGAGGTGAAAAACTGTTTTTT
TRBV6-2/TRBV6-3,TRBJ1-3,NA,NA,CASSYSAGNTIYF,TGTGCCAGCAGTTACAGCGCTGGAAACACCATATATTTT
TRBV4-3,TRBJ2-7,NA,TRBD1,CASSQAGQGNYEQYF,TGCGCCAGCAGCCAAGCCGGACAGGGAAACTACGAGCAGTACTTC
TRBV19,TRBJ2-6,NA,NA,CASSIVGIGGANVLTF,TGTGCCAGTAGTATAGTAGGCATTGGTGGGGCCAACGTCCTGACTTTC
TRBV10-2,TRBJ1-5,NA,TRBD1,CASGTGQAQPQHF,TGCGCCAGCGGGACAGGGCAGGCGCAGCCCCAGCATTTT
TRBV6-5,TRBJ2-1,NA,NA,CASSYSARALYNEQFF,TGTGCCAGCAGTTACTCCGCCAGGGCATTATACAATGAGCAGTTCTTC
TRBV5-8,TRBJ1-1,few,NA,CASITYGGDTEAFF,TGTGCCAGCATCACTTATGGGGGCGACACTGAAGCTTTCTTT
TRBV9,TRBJ2-5,NA,NA,CASSVAVQQETQYF,TGTGCCAGCAGCGTAGCGGTTCAGCAAGAGACCCAGTACTTC
TRBV2,TRBJ2-2,NA,NA,CASSEQAGNTGELFF,TGTGCCAGCAGTGAGCAGGCAGGGAACACCGGGGAGCTGTTTTTT
TRBV5-1,TRBJ2-3,NA,TRBD2,CASSLVRGVPNTQYF,TGCGCCAGCAGCTTGGTGCGGGGGGTGCCAAATACGCAGTATTTT
TRBV6-6,TRBJ2-2,NA,TRBD2,CASSLRDYQNTGELFF,TGTGCCAGCAGCCTTCGGGACTACCAGAACACCGGGGAGCTGTTTTTT
TRBV3-1/TRBV3-2,TRBJ1-6,NA,TRBD1,CASSLRDSGNSPLHF,TGTGCCAGCAGCCTCAGGGACAGCGGAAATTCACCCCTCCACTTT
TRBV7-2,TRBJ1-2,NA,NA,CASSFGTAYGYTF,TGTGCCAGCAGCTTTGGGACGGCCTATGGCTACACCTTC
TRBV11-3,TRBJ2-1,NA,TRBD1,CASSPRTGAYNEQFF,TGTGCCAGCAGCCCGCGGACAGGGGCTTACAATGAGCAGTTCTTC
TRBV5-1,TRBJ2-3,NA,TRBD2,CASSPRASGARTDTQYF,TGCGCCAGCAGCCCCCGCGCTAGCGGGGCCCGCACAGATACGCAGTATTTT
TRBV6-5,TRBJ1-5,NA,NA,CASSQLWSNQPQHF,TGTGCCAGCAGCCAGCTTTGGAGCAATCAGCCCCAGCATTTT
TRBV24-1,TRBJ2-3,NA,TRBD1,CATSDHPTGTGMDTQYF,TGTGCCACCAGTGACCACCCGACCGGGACAGGGATGGATACGCAGTATTTT
TRBV27,TRBJ2-2,NA,NA,CASSFRTRNTGELFF,TGTGCCAGCAGTTTTCGGACAAGGAACACCGGGGAGCTGTTTTTT
TRBV5-1,TRBJ2-3,NA,NA,CASSLGSSGTDTQYF,TGCGCCAGCAGCTTGGGTTCTAGCGGCACAGATACGCAGTATTTT
TRBV7-2,TRBJ1-1,NA,NA,CASSLAVGKNTEAFF,TGTGCCAGCAGCTTAGCCGTAGGGAAGAACACTGAAGCTTTCTTT
TRBV29-1,TRBJ2-1,NA,NA,CSGRQETYNEQFF,TGCAGCGGAAGACAGGAGACCTACAATGAGCAGTTCTTC
TRBV6-2/TRBV6-3,TRBJ1-5,NA,NA,CASSYYQNQPQHF,TGTGCCAGCAGTTACTATCAGAATCAGCCCCAGCATTTT
TRBV27,TRBJ2-3,few,NA,CASSLGSQLSTDTQYF,TGTGCCAGCAGTTTAGGGTCACAGTTATCCACAGATACGCAGTATTTT
TRBV7-6,TRBJ1-6,NA,NA,CASSFGGDYNSPLHF,TGTGCCAGCAGCTTTGGGGGAGACTATAATTCACCCCTCCACTTT
TRBV6-5,TRBJ1-4,NA,NA,CASSYSRTATNEKLFF,TGTGCCAGCAGTTACTCGAGAACAGCAACTAATGAAAAACTGTTTTTT
TRBV7-7,TRBJ2-3,NA,NA,CASSLSGADTQYF,TGTGCTAGCAGCTTGAGCGGTGCAGATACGCAGTATTTT
TRBV6-1,TRBJ2-7,NA,TRBD1,CASSDSDRGHPYEQYF,TGTGCCAGCAGTGATTCCGACAGGGGGCATCCCTACGAGCAGTACTTC
TRBV5-4,TRBJ2-3,NA,NA,CASSLEAGSTDTQYF,TGTGCCAGCAGCTTGGAGGCGGGGAGCACAGATACGCAGTATTTT
TRBV5-1,TRBJ1-2,NA,NA,CASKASSGYGYTF,TGCGCCAGCAAAGCCTCTTCCGGCTATGGCTACACCTTC
TRBV6-1,TRBJ1-6,NA,NA,CASSEQQGYWNSPLHF,TGTGCCAGCAGTGAACAGCAGGGCTATTGGAATTCACCCCTCCACTTT